Reported below is one T cell receptor beta chain. Its specific antigen is unknown. Base qualities are missing; no much larger clone stands one base away. CD8 naive samples were obtained by positive selection for CCR7 among CD45RO-negative cells, yielding a CD45RA+CCR7+ population from which TemRA cells were excluded. The donors were healthy, HIV-negative adults who had no recently reported acute infections or vaccinations. Every donor was a Caucasian adult living in Nashville, Tennessee, USA. Blood was obtained by leukapheresis, after which PBMCs were separated by Ficoll-Histopaque density gradient centrifugation and cryopreserved in liquid nitrogen vapor phase. Analytical flow cytometry was used to check the purity and quantity of each magnetically sorted T cell population. Each sorted fraction had its genomic DNA isolated and then quantified by UV absorbance on a Nanodrop 2000c. Using the deep immunoSEQ assay, multiplex PCR amplified TCR CDR3 regions from genomic DNA. Genomic DNA extracted from each cell subset was distributed evenly over all wells of several immunoSEQ 96-well plates, and each plate served as one replicate. For sorted subsets, each replicate PCR was loaded with approximately 0.2 ug genomic DNA, equivalent to 32,000 or so T cell genomes. Purified libraries were quantified with a Qubit 3.0 fluorometer, sized on a Bioanalyzer 2100, and re-quantified with the KAPA Library Quantification kit. Each immunoSEQ 96-well plate was sequenced on its own single-read 150-cycle Illumina NextSeq 550 flow cell. The authors' pipeline ran thus. The immunoSEQ output contained only junctional sequences without quality scores, so filtering could not match that applied to full-length reads. To assign V/J genes and CDR3, sequences were annotated against IMGT germline references using PyIR, a Python wrapper for IgBLAST v1.9. Reads were removed for weak V/J assignments (E-value above 1e-6), missing CDR3, stop codons, out-of-frame junctions, or ambiguous translated residues. V3J clonotypes were defined as sequences sharing the same inferred V gene, J gene, and CDR3 amino acid sequence. Percentage overlap between repertoires was calculated by dividing the number of shared unique clonotypes by the size of the smaller repertoire. Three approaches were used to assess repertoire richness: RTK rarefaction, the Chao1 estimator, and Recon v2.1 estimates of unobserved clonotypes. OLGA was used to compute generation probabilities for all TCRbeta clonotypes that the gDNA method yielded from a few donors. Held by TCRdb, this immuneACCESS table contains in-frame sequences only and omits some clones. Under half of the omission traces to an unresolved V gene where checked; the cause of the rest is unknown. D and trimming were read from the DNA, whereas the V and J calls and clone size are those reported in that table. Present in this sample are approximately 2,200,000 clones, 85% to 95% of which were seen just once. In total, the top ten clones hold more than 1.5% of the sample.

The CDR3 covers 21 residues, taking in both the cysteine and the phenylalanine. Here the CDR3 DNA is all that survives: 63 bases in frame from base 1. At the junction V is shortened by 0 bases and J by 5 bases, with 31 bases in between. The germline V gene gives CDR1 as KGHSH and CDR2 as LQKENI. The data stem from a study of shared clonotypes between healthy human individuals (TCRdb year 2020). About the full investigation: A few men and two women, aged 18 to 49 years, made up the cohort. Libraries were prepared and TCR repertoires were sequenced by different laboratories using diverse techniques, in order to increase sequencing depth and limit assay-specific biases. Leukapheresis yielded between about 0.85 and 10 billion PBMCs per donor. To estimate repertoire size and how much clonotype sharing occurs between individuals, the study deeply sequenced the blood TCR repertoires of about five healthy adults. For each donor, three plates each were used for CD4 naive and CD4 memory, two plates were used for CD8 naive, and one plate was used for CD8 memory. Overall study results and their limits: Clonotypes shared by all four sorted-subset donors showed higher generation probabilities than non-shared clonotypes. Only blood was sampled, and tissue TCR repertoires likely differ from those in blood. Because the study included a small number of donors, the genetic and exposure-history diversity represented was limited. When a handful of donors were compared, the shared fraction of clonotypes was about 5.5% for naive CD4, over 3% for naive CD8, 2.3% for memory CD4, and roughly 0.4% for memory CD8. Naive subsets generally had larger estimated clonotype richness than memory subsets. Incomplete sequencing was indicated by rarefaction of sorted-subset datasets, despite the large sequencing depth. Pairwise subsampling led to the expectation that sequencing depth would affect the degree of clonotype sharing among donors.

This sequence was found in a young man in good health. Some clones in this sample may be carry-over from other donors' samples. The sequenced sample was naive CD8+ T cells from PBMCs. What this sample's cell subset or site label stands for: CD45RA+CCR7+. The V and J genes are TRBV18 and TRBJ1-2; matching of 5 bases hints at TRBD1 as the D gene. The sequenced DNA is TGTGCCAGCTCACCACCGACCGGAGACCAGGGAGTGGTCGCTCACACTTATGGCTACACCTTC. Its translation is CASSPPTGDQGVVAHTYGYTF. The full variable domain, with segments outside the CDR3 supplied by the reference TRBV18 and TRBJ1-2 proteins, appears as NAGVMQNPRHLVRRRGQEARLRCSPMKGHSHVYWYRQLPEEGLKFMVYLQKENIIDESGMPKERFSAEFPKEGPSILRIQQVVRGDSAAYFCASSPPTGDQGVVAHTYGYTFGSGTRLTVV.